The clone carrying this TCR beta chain was seen just once. Its target is not known. This entry is derived from a study of CD8 T cells in Susac syndrome. A quantity of about 0.45 to 1 ug RNA underwent reverse transcription using random hexamers. TCR beta CDR3 was amplified by immunoSEQ multiplex PCR. This amplification extended across 54 Vbeta and 13 Jbeta segments. MiXCR, applied by TCRdb to the immunoSEQ multiplex PCR reads, yields one record per CDR3 protein. This table has some 450,000 distinct CDR3 sequences, 75% to 90% appearing once. CD8+ and CD4+ T cells taken from blood had their TCR beta sequenced. Both CD4+ and CD8+ T cells were negatively isolated, and TEMRA cells underwent FACS enrichment. Findings and caveats of the study: The study recognized that its TCR sequencing and HLA analysis covered a relatively small number of individuals.

Material for sequencing was CD8+ T cells from PBMCs. This receptor was taken from a human donor with multiple sclerosis.

The CDR3 DNA sequence: TGCGCCAGCAGCTTAAGGGGTATCACTGAAGCTTTCTTT. The encoded protein is CASSLRGITEAFF. V usage is TRBV5-1 and J usage is TRBJ1-1, with D possibly matching TRBD1 (5 bases). The CDR3 totals 13 residues. The germline gives CDR1 SGHRS, CDR2 YFSETQ. The V gene lost 2 bases and the J gene lost 4 bases, with 9 bases spanning the gap.